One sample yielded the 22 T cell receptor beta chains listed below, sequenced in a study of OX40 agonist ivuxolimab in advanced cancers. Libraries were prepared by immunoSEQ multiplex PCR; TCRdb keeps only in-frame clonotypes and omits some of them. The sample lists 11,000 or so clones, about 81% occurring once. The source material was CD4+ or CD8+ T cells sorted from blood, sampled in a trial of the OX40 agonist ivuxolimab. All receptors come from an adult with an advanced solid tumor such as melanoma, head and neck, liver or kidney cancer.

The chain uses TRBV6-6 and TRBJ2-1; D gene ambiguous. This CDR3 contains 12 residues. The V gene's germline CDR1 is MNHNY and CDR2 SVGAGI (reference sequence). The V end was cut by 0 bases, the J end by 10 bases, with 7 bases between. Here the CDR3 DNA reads TGTGCCAGCAGTTACTCCACTGGCGAGCAGTTCTTC. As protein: CASSYSTGEQFF.

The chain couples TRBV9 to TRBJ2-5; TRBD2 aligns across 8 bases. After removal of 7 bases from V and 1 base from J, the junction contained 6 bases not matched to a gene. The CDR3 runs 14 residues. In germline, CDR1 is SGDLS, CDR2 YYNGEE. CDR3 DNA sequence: TGTGCCAGCGCTGGTAGCGGGGCCCAAGAGACCCAGTACTTC. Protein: CASAGSGAQETQYF. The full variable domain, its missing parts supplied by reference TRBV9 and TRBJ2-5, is DSGVTQTPKHLITATGQRVTLRCSPRSGDLSVYWYQQSLDQGLQFLIQYYNGEERAKGNILERFSAQQFPDLHSELNLSSLELGDSALYFCASAGSGAQETQYFGPGTRLLVL.

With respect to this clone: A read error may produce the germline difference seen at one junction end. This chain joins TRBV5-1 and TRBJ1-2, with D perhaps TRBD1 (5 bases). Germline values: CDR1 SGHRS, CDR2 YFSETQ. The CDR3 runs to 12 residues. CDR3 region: CASSPGAYGYTF. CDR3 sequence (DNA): TGTGCCAGCAGCCCTGGGGCCTATGGCTACACCTTC.

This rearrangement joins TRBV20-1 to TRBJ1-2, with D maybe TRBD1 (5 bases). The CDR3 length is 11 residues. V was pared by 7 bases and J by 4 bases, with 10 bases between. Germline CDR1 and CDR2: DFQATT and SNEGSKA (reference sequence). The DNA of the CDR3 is TGCAGTGGCCCGACAGCCTATGGCTACACCTTC. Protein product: CSGPTAYGYTF.

CDR3 sequence (DNA): TGTGCCAGCAGCGTAGATGGGGGTAGTGAAAAACTGTTTTTT. This translates into CASSVDGGSEKLFF. The chain recombines TRBV9 with TRBJ1-4, with D perhaps matching TRBD1 (5 bases). Deletions cut 0 bases from V and 7 bases from J, with 10 bases between. Germline CDR1 is SGDLS and CDR2 is YYNGEE. This CDR3 comprises 14 residues.

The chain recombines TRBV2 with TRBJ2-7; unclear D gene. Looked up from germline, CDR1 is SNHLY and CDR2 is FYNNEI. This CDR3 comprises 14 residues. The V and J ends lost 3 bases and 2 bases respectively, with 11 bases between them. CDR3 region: CASSDPITAYEQYF. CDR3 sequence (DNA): TGTGCCAGCAGTGATCCTATTACCGCCTACGAGCAGTACTTC.

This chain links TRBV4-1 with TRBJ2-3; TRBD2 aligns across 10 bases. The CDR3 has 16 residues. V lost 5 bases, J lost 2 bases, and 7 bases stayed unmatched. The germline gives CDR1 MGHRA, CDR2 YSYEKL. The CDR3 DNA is TGCGCCAGCAGCGCCCAGACTAGCGGGTACACAGATACGCAGTATTTT. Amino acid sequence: CASSAQTSGYTDTQYF.

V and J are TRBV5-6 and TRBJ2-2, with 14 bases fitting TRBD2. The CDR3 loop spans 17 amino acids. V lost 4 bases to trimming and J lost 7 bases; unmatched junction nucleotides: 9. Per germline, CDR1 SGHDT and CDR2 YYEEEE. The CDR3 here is CASSPPPGTSGGGELFF. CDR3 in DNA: TGTGCCAGCAGCCCGCCCCCCGGGACTAGCGGGGGCGGGGAGCTGTTTTTT. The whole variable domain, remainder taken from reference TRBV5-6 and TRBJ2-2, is DAGVTQSPTHLIKTRGQQVTLRCSPKSGHDTVSWYQQALGQGPQFIFQYYEEEERQRGNFPDRFSGHQFPNYSSELNVNALLLGDSALYLCASSPPPGTSGGGELFFGEGSRLTVL.

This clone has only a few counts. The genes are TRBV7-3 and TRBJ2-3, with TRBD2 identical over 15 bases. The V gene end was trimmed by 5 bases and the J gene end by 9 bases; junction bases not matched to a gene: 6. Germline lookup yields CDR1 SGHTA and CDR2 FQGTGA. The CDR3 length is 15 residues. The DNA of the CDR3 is TGTGCCAGCAGCCCCCAGGGACTAGCGGGAGGAACGCAGTATTTT. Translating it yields CASSPQGLAGGTQYF.

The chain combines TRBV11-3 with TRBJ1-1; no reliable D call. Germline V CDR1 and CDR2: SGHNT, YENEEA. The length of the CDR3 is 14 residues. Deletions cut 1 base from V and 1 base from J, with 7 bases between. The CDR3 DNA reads TGTGCCAGCAGCTTAGGATGGGGGAACACTGAAGCTTTCTTT. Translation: CASSLGWGNTEAFF.

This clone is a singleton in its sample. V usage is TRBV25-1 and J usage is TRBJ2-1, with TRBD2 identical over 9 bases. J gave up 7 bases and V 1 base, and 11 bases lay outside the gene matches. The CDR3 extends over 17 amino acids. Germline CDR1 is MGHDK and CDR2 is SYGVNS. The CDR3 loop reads CASSEFSLAGRQNEQFF. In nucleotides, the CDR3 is TGTGCCAGCAGTGAATTCTCGCTAGCGGGGCGACAGAATGAGCAGTTCTTC. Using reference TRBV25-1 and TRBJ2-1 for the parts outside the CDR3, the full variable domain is EADIYQTPRYLVIGTGKKITLECSQTMGHDKMYWYQQDPGMELHLIHYSYGVNSTEKGDLSSESTVSRIRTEHFPLTLESARPSHTSQYLCASSEFSLAGRQNEQFFGPGTRLTVL.

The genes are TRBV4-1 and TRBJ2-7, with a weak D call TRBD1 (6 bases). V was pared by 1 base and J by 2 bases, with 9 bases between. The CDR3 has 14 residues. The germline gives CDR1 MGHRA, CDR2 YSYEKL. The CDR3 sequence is CASSQVGQTYEQYF. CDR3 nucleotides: TGCGCCAGCAGCCAAGTAGGACAGACCTACGAGCAGTACTTC.

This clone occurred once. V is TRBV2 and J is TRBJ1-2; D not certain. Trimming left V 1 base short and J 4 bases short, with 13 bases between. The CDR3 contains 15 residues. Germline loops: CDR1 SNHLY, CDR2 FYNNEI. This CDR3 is CASSEESGIIYGYTF. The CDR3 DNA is TGTGCCAGCAGTGAAGAGTCAGGAATTATCTATGGCTACACCTTC.

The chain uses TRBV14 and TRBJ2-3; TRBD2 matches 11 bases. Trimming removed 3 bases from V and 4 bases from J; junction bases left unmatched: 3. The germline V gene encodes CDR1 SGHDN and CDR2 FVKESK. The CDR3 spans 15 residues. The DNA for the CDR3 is TGTGCCAGCAGCCATCTAGCGGGGGGAGCAGATACGCAGTATTTT. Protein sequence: CASSHLAGGADTQYF.

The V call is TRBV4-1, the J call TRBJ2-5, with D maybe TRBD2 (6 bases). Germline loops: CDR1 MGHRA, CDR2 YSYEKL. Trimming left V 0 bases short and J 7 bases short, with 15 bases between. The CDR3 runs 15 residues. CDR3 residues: CASSQEGALGGTQYF. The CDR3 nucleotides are TGCGCCAGCAGCCAAGAAGGGGCGTTGGGGGGGACCCAGTACTTC.

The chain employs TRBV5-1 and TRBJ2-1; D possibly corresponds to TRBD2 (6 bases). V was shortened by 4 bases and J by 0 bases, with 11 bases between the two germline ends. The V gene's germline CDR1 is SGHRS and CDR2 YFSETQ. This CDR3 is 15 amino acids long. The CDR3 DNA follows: TGCGCCAGCAGCCCGGGACTGAACTCCTACAATGAGCAGTTCTTC. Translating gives CASSPGLNSYNEQFF.

The CDR3 DNA follows: TGTGCCAGCAGGGGGTGGGGGACACCGAACACTGAAGCTTTCTTT. Its protein is CASRGWGTPNTEAFF. The J gene is TRBJ1-1, the V gene TRBV2; a possible D gene is TRBD1 (6 bases). Germline assignment: CDR1 SNHLY and CDR2 FYNNEI. V lost 6 bases, J lost 1 base, and 15 bases lay in between. CDR3 length: 15 amino acids.

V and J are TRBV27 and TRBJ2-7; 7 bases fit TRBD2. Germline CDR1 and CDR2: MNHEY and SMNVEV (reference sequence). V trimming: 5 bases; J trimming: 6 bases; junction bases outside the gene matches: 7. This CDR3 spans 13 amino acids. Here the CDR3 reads CASSRGGGSEQYF. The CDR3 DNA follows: TGTGCCAGCAGTAGGGGCGGGGGATCCGAGCAGTACTTC.

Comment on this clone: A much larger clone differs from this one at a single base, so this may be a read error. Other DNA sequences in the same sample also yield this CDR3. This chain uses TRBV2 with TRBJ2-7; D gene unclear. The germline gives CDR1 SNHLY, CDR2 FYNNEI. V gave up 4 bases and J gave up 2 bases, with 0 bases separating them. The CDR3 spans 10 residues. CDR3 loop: CASSAYEQYF. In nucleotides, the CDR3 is TGTGCCAGCAGTGCCTACGAGCAGTACTTC.

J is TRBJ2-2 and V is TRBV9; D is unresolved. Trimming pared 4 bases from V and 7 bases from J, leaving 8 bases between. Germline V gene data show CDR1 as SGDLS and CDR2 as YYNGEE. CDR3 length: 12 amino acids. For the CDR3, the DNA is TGTGCCAGCAGCTCCCCGCTCGGGGAGCTGTTTTTT. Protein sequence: CASSSPLGELFF. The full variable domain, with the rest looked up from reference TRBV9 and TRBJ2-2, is DSGVTQTPKHLITATGQRVTLRCSPRSGDLSVYWYQQSLDQGLQFLIQYYNGEERAKGNILERFSAQQFPDLHSELNLSSLELGDSALYFCASSSPLGELFFGEGSRLTVL.

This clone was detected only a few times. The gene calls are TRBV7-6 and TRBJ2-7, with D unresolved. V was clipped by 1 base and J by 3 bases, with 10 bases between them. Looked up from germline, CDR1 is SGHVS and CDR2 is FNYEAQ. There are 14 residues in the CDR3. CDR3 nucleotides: TGTGCCAGCAGCTTAGGTGGCAGATACTACGAGCAGTACTTC. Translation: CASSLGGRYYEQYF.

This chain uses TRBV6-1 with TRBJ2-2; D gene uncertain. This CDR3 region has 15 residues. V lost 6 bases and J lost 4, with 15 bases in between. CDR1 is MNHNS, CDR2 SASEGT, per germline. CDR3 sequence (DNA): TGTGCCAGCAGCGAAAGAACAGTCCCCACCGGGGAGCTGTTTTTT. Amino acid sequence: CASSERTVPTGELFF.